A single sample gave rise to the 26 T cell receptor beta chains below, sequenced in a study of shared clonotypes between healthy human individuals. Assay used: immunoSEQ multiplex PCR; TCRdb lists only in-frame clones, some missing. The sample carries about 960,000 clones, less than 85% recorded once. Sequenced: memory CD4+ T cells sorted from blood. Subset meaning: CD45RA-negative fraction. The source of these receptors is a man aged 18 to 29 in good health.

Comment on this clone: Additional DNA sequences in this sample encode the identical CDR3. V and J are TRBV5-4 and TRBJ2-7; 8 nucleotides match TRBD2. V gave up 0 bases and J gave up 3 bases; unmatched junction bases: 2. CDR3 length equals 14 residues. Per germline, CDR1 SGHNT and CDR2 YYREEE (reference sequence). CDR3 amino acids: CASSLGGTSYEQYF. CDR3 bases: TGTGCCAGCAGCTTGGGGGGGACTAGCTACGAGCAGTACTTC.

This chain uses TRBV2 with TRBJ2-3; 8 bases agree with TRBD2. Trimming removed 6 bases from V and 4 bases from J; junction bases left unmatched: 9. Germline CDR1 and CDR2: SNHLY and FYNNEI. The CDR3 covers 15 residues. The CDR3: CASSVAGTPADTQYF. The DNA for the CDR3 is TGTGCCAGCAGCGTAGCGGGGACCCCGGCAGATACGCAGTATTTT.

This clone occurred once. This chain joins TRBV7-2 and TRBJ1-3; D might be TRBD1 (5 bases). Trimming removed 0 bases at V and 0 bases at J, with 9 bases between. Germline V gene data show CDR1 as SGHTA and CDR2 as FQGNSA. The CDR3 spans 16 residues. CDR3 in DNA: TGTGCCAGCAGCTTAGCACAGGCCTACTCTGGAAACACCATATATTTT. It yields the protein CASSLAQAYSGNTIYF. The variable domain in full, with the rest retrieved from reference TRBV7-2 and TRBJ1-3, is GAGVSQSPSNKVTEKGKDVELRCDPISGHTALYWYRQSLGQGLEFLIYFQGNSAPDKSGLPSDRFSAERTGGSVSTLTIQRTQQEDSAVYLCASSLAQAYSGNTIYFGEGSWLTVV.

This clone was detected a few times. V usage is TRBV9 and J usage is TRBJ2-7, with 7 bases that match TRBD2. The germline CDR1 and CDR2 sequences are SGDLS and YYNGEE. V shed 4 bases and J 3 bases; nucleotides not matched to a gene: 10. This CDR3 comprises 15 residues. DNA of the CDR3: TGTGCCAGCAGCCCAACCGGGACTACCCACTACGAGCAGTACTTC. Protein sequence: CASSPTGTTHYEQYF.

The rearrangement uses TRBV5-4 and TRBJ2-3; 9 nucleotides match TRBD1. Trimming took 4 bases from V and 4 from J; bases not matched to a gene: 13. Germline CDR1 SGHNT, CDR2 YYREEE (reference sequence). The CDR3 has 17 amino acids. The DNA for the CDR3 is TGTGCCAGCAGCCCAACCGGGACAGGGAAGGGGTCAGATACGCAGTATTTT. This codes for CASSPTGTGKGSDTQYF.

The chain's CDR3 is CASSDFRRLGETQYF. CDR3 DNA: TGTGCCAGCAGCGATTTCCGTAGGCTGGGAGAGACCCAGTACTTC. The genes are TRBV7-2 and TRBJ2-5; D is unresolved. The CDR3 contains 15 residues. V lost 5 bases to trimming and J lost 4 bases, with 17 bases between them. Germline loops: CDR1 SGHTA, CDR2 FQGNSA. Full variable domain (missing parts from reference TRBV7-2 and TRBJ2-5): GAGVSQSPSNKVTEKGKDVELRCDPISGHTALYWYRQSLGQGLEFLIYFQGNSAPDKSGLPSDRFSAERTGGSVSTLTIQRTQQEDSAVYLCASSDFRRLGETQYFGPGTRLLVL.

V usage is TRBV7-2 and J usage is TRBJ2-7, with D tentatively TRBD2 (5 bases). Germline V lookup: CDR1 SGHTA, CDR2 FQGNSA. Deletions cut 5 bases from V and 2 bases from J, with 10 bases between. The CDR3 runs to 13 residues. CDR3 in amino acids: CASSTGLPYEQYF. The CDR3 region has the DNA TGTGCCAGCAGCACCGGACTCCCCTACGAGCAGTACTTC.

J is TRBJ2-1 and V is TRBV30; perhaps TRBD1 as D (5 bases). CDR3 length: 13 amino acids. Per the germline V gene, CDR1 is GTSNPN and CDR2 is SVGIG (reference sequence). V lost 0 bases to trimming and J lost 8 bases, with 11 bases between them. CDR3 residues: CAWSVKGADEQFF. The CDR3 DNA follows: TGTGCCTGGAGTGTCAAAGGGGCCGATGAGCAGTTCTTC. Combining the CDR3 with reference TRBV30 and TRBJ2-1 gives the whole variable domain SQTIHQWPATLVQPVGSPLSLECTVEGTSNPNLYWYRQAAGRGLQLLFYSVGIGQISSEVPQNLSASRPQDRQFILSSKKLLLSDSGFYLCAWSVKGADEQFFGPGTRLTVL.

V is TRBV30 and J is TRBJ2-2; 9 bases are a match to TRBD2. The germline V gene has CDR1 GTSNPN and CDR2 SVGIG (reference sequence). With V trimmed by 2 bases and J by 6 bases, 1 base remained unmatched. The CDR3 sequence is 13 residues long. CDR3 region: CAWSRTSAGELFF. CDR3 DNA sequence: TGTGCCTGGAGTCGGACTAGCGCCGGGGAGCTGTTTTTT.

This clone appeared a few times. The chain employs TRBV11-1 and TRBJ2-5, with D maybe TRBD2 (5 bases). Trimming shortened V by 6 bases and J by 1 base, and 9 bases separated the two germline ends. Germline V gene data show CDR1 as SGHAT and CDR2 as FQDESV (reference sequence). The CDR3 contains 13 residues. The CDR3 nucleotides are TGTGCCAGCAGAAGGACTCGCCAAGAGACCCAGTACTTC. Its translation: CASRRTRQETQYF. Full variable domain (rest looked up from reference TRBV11-1 and TRBJ2-5): EAEVAQSPRYKITEKSQAVAFWCDPISGHATLYWYRQILGQGPELLVQFQDESVVDDSQLPKDRFSAERLKGVDSTLKIQPAELGDSAMYLCASRRTRQETQYFGPGTRLLVL.

V gene TRBV30 combines with J gene TRBJ2-6; D remains unclear. V gave up 2 bases and J gave up 1 base, with 18 bases separating them. Germline V lookup: CDR1 GTSNPN, CDR2 SVGIG (reference sequence). The CDR3 spans 18 residues. CDR3 in DNA: TGTGCCTGGAGTCCAGGTGCGGTAGGTCTTTCTGGGGCCAACGTCCTGACTTTC. Translating it yields CAWSPGAVGLSGANVLTF.

This clone has just a few counts. The sample carries other DNA sequences with the same CDR3. The rearrangement links TRBV10-3 to TRBJ2-7; TRBD2 agrees at 8 bases. Germline V gene lookup returns CDR1 ENHRY and CDR2 SYGVKD. V was clipped by 2 bases and J by 4 bases; unmatched bases: 1. The CDR3 extends over 13 amino acids. CDR3 coding DNA: TGTGCCATCAGTGAGCGGGGGGGTTACGAGCAGTACTTC. Its translation: CAISERGGYEQYF.

This sequence joins TRBV6-5 and TRBJ2-7; TRBD2 matches at 9 bases. The CDR3 covers 15 residues. Trimming removed 2 bases from V and 4 bases from J; junction bases left unmatched: 6. Germline CDR1 and CDR2: MNHEY and SVGAGI. The DNA of the CDR3 is TGTGCCAGCAGTTACGGTGGGAGCGGGAGGTACGAGCAGTACTTC. Its protein is CASSYGGSGRYEQYF.

The CDR3 reads CSVGEGGADTQYF. CDR3 coding DNA: TGCAGCGTTGGTGAGGGGGGAGCAGATACGCAGTATTTT. This chain links TRBV29-1 with TRBJ2-3; D could derive from TRBD1 or TRBD2 (6 bases each). The V end was cut by 4 bases, the J end by 4 bases, with 12 bases between. CDR3 length: 13 amino acids. CDR1 is SQVTM and CDR2 is ANQGSEA in the germline V gene.

The J gene is TRBJ1-2, the V gene TRBV29-1; D is undetermined. V was pared by 0 bases and J by 1 base, with 12 bases between. There are 15 residues in the CDR3. Germline V lookup: CDR1 SQVTM, CDR2 ANQGSEA. CDR3 nucleotides: TGCAGCGTTGAAGATTTAGGACGGGATAACTATGGCTACACCTTC. Protein product: CSVEDLGRDNYGYTF.

V is TRBV10-3 and J is TRBJ2-7, with 9 positions matching TRBD2. CDR3 length equals 14 residues. V gave up 10 bases and J gave up 0 bases; unmatched junction bases: 7. Germline assignment: CDR1 ENHRY and CDR2 SYGVKD. DNA for the CDR3: TGTGCCACCAAAAGACTAGCGGACTCCTACGAGCAGTACTTC. Its translation is CATKRLADSYEQYF.

This clone occurred a few times. The genes are TRBV9 and TRBJ1-1, with 10 bases fitting TRBD1. The ends lost 4 bases at V and 3 bases at J; junction bases unmatched: 6. From germline, CDR1 is SGDLS and CDR2 YYNGEE. This CDR3 has 15 amino acids. The CDR3 region is CASSLRGQGHTEAFF. The CDR3 DNA reads as TGTGCCAGCAGCCTACGGGGACAGGGGCACACTGAAGCTTTCTTT.

This chain links TRBV5-4 with TRBJ2-1; D is uncertain. The CDR3 has 12 residues. The germline gives CDR1 SGHNT, CDR2 YYREEE (reference sequence). Deletions cut 1 base from V and 12 bases from J, with 11 bases between. CDR3 sequence: CASSLPSGRQFF. DNA for the CDR3: TGTGCCAGCAGCTTGCCCTCGGGTAGGCAGTTCTTC.

This sequence joins TRBV19 and TRBJ1-2; no definite D call. The V gene lost 1 base and the J gene lost 4 bases, with 7 bases spanning the gap. This CDR3 is 13 amino acids long. In germline, CDR1 is LNHDA, CDR2 SQIVND (reference sequence). The CDR3 sequence: CASSIVGPYGYTF. The CDR3 region has the DNA TGTGCCAGTAGTATAGTTGGACCCTATGGCTACACCTTC.

This chain uses TRBV7-2 with TRBJ1-2, with D possibly being TRBD1 (5 bases). The V gene lost 3 bases and the J gene lost 5 bases, with 10 bases spanning the gap. Germline CDR1 is SGHTA and CDR2 is FQGNSA. The CDR3 length is 13 residues. The CDR3 region is CASSFGGVYGYTF. DNA for the CDR3: TGTGCCAGCAGCTTTGGGGGGGTATATGGCTACACCTTC.

This clone was seen more than once but under ten times. The genes are TRBV2 and TRBJ1-1, with D uncertain. This CDR3 comprises 13 residues. Germline V CDR1 and CDR2: SNHLY, FYNNEI. Trimming pared 6 bases from V and 5 bases from J, leaving 13 bases between. Written as DNA, the CDR3 is TGTGCCAGCAGCCGGGAGTTACGGACTGAAGCTTTCTTT. Its translation: CASSRELRTEAFF.

This chain joins TRBV30 and TRBJ1-3; 7 bases match TRBD1. The CDR3 has 15 residues. Looked up from germline, CDR1 is GTSNPN and CDR2 is SVGIG (reference sequence). The V segment lost 3 bases and the J segment 4 bases; nucleotides outside the gene matches: 9. The CDR3 bases are TGTGCCTGGAGAGAGACAGGGTCGGGAGGAAACACCATATATTTT. Protein sequence: CAWRETGSGGNTIYF.

The CDR3 nucleotides read TGTGCCATCAGTGATGTTCAAAGTTCACCCCTCCACTTT. Translation gives CAISDVQSSPLHF. The V call is TRBV10-3, the J call TRBJ1-6; D remains unclear. Per germline, CDR1 ENHRY and CDR2 SYGVKD. V dropped 3 bases and J dropped 9 bases, with 9 bases sitting between them. The CDR3 runs 13 residues.

The rearrangement uses TRBV29-1 and TRBJ2-7; the D call may be TRBD1 or TRBD2 (5 bases each). This CDR3 has 13 residues. Trimming stripped 4 bases from V and 3 bases from J, with 13 bases between. Germline CDR1 SQVTM, CDR2 ANQGSEA. In DNA, the CDR3 is TGCAGCGTTGGTCCTGGGGGTAACTACGAGCAGTACTTC. It yields the protein CSVGPGGNYEQYF.

The chain is built from TRBV4-1 and TRBJ2-3; 11 nucleotides align to TRBD2. Germline CDR1 and CDR2: MGHRA and YSYEKL. The CDR3 totals 14 residues. The trim removed 6 bases at V and 6 bases at J, leaving 5 bases unmatched. Written as DNA, the CDR3 is TGCGCCAGCAGACTGATAGCGGGGGGGGATACGCAGTATTTT. It translates to CASRLIAGGDTQYF.

V is TRBV2 and J is TRBJ2-2; 11 positions agree with TRBD2. J lost 0 bases, V lost 7 bases, and 7 bases had no gene match. This CDR3 has 17 amino acids. Germline V gene data show CDR1 as SNHLY and CDR2 as FYNNEI. This CDR3 reads CASMKTSGVANTGELFF. The CDR3 nucleotides read TGTGCCAGCATGAAGACTAGCGGGGTAGCGAACACCGGGGAGCTGTTTTTT.